This T cell receptor beta chain was sequenced in a study of response to subunit inactivated influenza vaccine. In regard to this clonotype: The target antigen is unknown.

TCRdb reprocessed the RT-PCR reads with MiXCR, giving one entry per CDR3 protein. The table shows about 650,000 distinct CDR3 sequences, with approximately 14% occurring only once. Findings and limits, study-wide: With each seasonal influenza vaccination, the authors suggested, few new T cells are recruited.

The CDR3 runs to 14 residues. Trimming took off 2 bases at V and 0 bases at J, with 6 bases between the two ends. Per germline, CDR1 KGHSH and CDR2 LQKENI. The gene calls are TRBV18 and TRBJ2-3; the D is unclear. This sequence originates from a middle-aged man who received an inactivated influenza vaccine. Material: PBMCs from blood, obtained 11 to 12 days after vaccination. The DNA of the CDR3 is TGTGCCAGCTCACCAGGAATGAGCACAGATACGCAGTATTTT. Translation gives CASSPGMSTDTQYF.